This TCR beta chain is drawn from a study of cytomegalovirus exposure and HLA in healthy donors. Findings of the study overall: Sequencing likely generated an artifact that appeared as a cluster of highly shared sequence variants. The analysis excluded some indistinguishable V segments, including TRBV6-2 and TRBV6-3. Among donors in an Asian-associated ancestry cluster, a later analysis reportedly found fewer N-insertions than the approximately 700-donor mean.

Concerning this clone itself: The target antigen is unknown.

Healthy bone marrow donors formed the donor group. Researchers ran the PCR with 60 Vbeta and 13 Jbeta primers. Using immunoSEQ multiplex PCR, the repertoire was profiled, and TCRdb retains in-frame clones only, with some absent. The sample lists some 130,000 clones, approximately 80% occurring once. This CDR3 is 15 amino acids long. With V trimmed by 8 bases and J by 4 bases, 13 bases remained unmatched. Germline V lookup: CDR1 MNHEY, CDR2 SMNVEV (reference sequence). The gene calls are TRBV27 and TRBJ2-5; 7 nucleotides line up with TRBD2. The receptor's source is a human donor in good health. Sequencing was performed on PBMCs. CDR3 protein: CASSLASGAPETQYF. CDR3 nucleotide sequence: TGTGCCAGCTCCCTCGCGAGCGGGGCTCCAGAGACCCAGTACTTC.